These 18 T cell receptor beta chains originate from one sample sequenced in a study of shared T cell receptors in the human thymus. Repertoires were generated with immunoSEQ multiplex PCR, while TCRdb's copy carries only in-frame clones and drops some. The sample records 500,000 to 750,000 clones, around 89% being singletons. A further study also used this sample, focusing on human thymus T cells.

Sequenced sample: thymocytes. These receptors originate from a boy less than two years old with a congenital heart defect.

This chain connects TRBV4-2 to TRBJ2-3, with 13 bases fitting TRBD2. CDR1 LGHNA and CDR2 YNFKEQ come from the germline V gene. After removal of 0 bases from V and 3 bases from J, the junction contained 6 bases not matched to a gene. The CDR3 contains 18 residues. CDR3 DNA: TGTGCCAGCAGCCAAGAGGGGGGACTAGCGGGATTTACAGATACGCAGTATTTT. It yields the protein CASSQEGGLAGFTDTQYF.

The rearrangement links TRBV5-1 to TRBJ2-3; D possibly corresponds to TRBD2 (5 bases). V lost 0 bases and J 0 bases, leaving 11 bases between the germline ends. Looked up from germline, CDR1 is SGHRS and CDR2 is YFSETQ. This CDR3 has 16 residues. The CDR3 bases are TGCGCCAGCAGCTTGGCCAGCGGTTCTAGCACAGATACGCAGTATTTT. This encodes CASSLASGSSTDTQYF.

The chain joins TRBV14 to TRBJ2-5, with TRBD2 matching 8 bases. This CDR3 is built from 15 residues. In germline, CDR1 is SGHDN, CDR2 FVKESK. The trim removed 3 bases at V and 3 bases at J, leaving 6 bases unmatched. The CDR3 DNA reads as TGTGCCAGCAGCCACAGCGGGAGACGGAAAGAGACCCAGTACTTC. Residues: CASSHSGRRKETQYF.

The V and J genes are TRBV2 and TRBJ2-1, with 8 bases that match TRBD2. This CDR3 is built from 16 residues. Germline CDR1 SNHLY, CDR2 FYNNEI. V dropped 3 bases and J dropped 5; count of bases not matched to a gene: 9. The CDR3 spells CASSELTAGGHNEQFF. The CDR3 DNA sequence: TGTGCCAGCAGTGAGCTGACCGCGGGAGGACACAATGAGCAGTTCTTC.

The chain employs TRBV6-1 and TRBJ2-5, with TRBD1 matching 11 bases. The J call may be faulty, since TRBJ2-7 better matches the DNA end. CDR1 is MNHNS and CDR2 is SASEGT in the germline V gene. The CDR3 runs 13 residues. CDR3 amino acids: CASFGQGANEQYF. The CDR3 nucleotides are TGTGCCAGTTTCGGACAGGGGGCCAACGAGCAGTACTTC.

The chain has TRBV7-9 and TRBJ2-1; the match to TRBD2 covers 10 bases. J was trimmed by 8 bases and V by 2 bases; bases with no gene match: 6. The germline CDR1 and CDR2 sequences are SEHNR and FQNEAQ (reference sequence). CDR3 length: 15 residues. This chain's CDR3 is CASSLSGRASDEQFF. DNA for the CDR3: TGTGCCAGCAGCTTAAGCGGGAGGGCCAGCGATGAGCAGTTCTTC.

This CDR3 reads CASSYTYGQGHTEAFF. The CDR3 DNA sequence: TGTGCCAGCAGTTACACGTACGGACAGGGACACACTGAAGCTTTCTTT. The genes are TRBV6-5 and TRBJ1-1; 8 bases fit TRBD1. Germline V gene data show CDR1 as MNHEY and CDR2 as SVGAGI. V trimming: 2 bases; J trimming: 3 bases; junction bases outside the gene matches: 8. The CDR3 runs to 16 residues.

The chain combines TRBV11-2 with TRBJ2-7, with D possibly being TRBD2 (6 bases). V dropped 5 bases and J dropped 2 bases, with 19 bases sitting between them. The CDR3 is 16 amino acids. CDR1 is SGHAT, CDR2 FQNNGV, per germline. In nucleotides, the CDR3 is TGTGCCAGCAGCATCCCCGGGACTGCGCTCGCCTACGAGCAGTACTTC. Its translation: CASSIPGTALAYEQYF. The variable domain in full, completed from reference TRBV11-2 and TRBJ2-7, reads EAGVAQSPRYKIIEKRQSVAFWCNPISGHATLYWYQQILGQGPKLLIQFQNNGVVDDSQLPKDRFSAERLKGVDSTLKIQPAKLEDSAVYLCASSIPGTALAYEQYFGPGTRLTVT.

CDR3 residues: CATSNRTPGLRGYGYTF. The CDR3 region has the DNA TGTGCCACCAGCAACCGAACTCCAGGGCTAAGGGGGTATGGCTACACCTTC. V usage is TRBV15 and J usage is TRBJ1-2, with TRBD1 as a possible D gene (6 bases). CDR3 size: 17 residues. Germline values: CDR1 LNHNV, CDR2 YYDKDF (reference sequence). V was shortened by 4 bases and J by 5 bases, with 23 bases between the two germline ends.

The CDR3 region is CAWYKSNSPLHF. CDR3 nucleotides: TGTGCCTGGTACAAGTCTAATTCACCCCTCCACTTT. This chain uses TRBV30 with TRBJ1-6; D call uncertain. The CDR3 loop spans 12 amino acids. With 5 bases removed from V and 6 bases from J, the gap between germline ends came to 8 bases. Germline lookup yields CDR1 GTSNPN and CDR2 SVGIG (reference sequence).

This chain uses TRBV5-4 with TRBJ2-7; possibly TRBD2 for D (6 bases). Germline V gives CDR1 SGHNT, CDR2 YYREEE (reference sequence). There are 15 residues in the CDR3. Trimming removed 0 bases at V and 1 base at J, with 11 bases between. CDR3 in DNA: TGTGCCAGCAGCTTGGAGGAGGGCCAGTCCTACGAGCAGTACTTC. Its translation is CASSLEEGQSYEQYF.

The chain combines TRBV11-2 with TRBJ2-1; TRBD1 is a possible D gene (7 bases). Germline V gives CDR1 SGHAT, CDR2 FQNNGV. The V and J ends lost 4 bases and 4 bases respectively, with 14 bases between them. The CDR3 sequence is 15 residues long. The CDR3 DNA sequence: TGTGCCAGCAGCTGTATGGAGGGGGCGTACAATGAGCAGTTCTTC. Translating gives CASSCMEGAYNEQFF.

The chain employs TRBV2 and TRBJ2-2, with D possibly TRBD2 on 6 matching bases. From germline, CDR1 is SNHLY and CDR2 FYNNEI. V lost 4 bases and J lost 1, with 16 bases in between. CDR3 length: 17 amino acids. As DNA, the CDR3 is TGTGCCAGCAGTGGGGACGATAGCGGTAGGAACACCGGGGAGCTGTTTTTT. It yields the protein CASSGDDSGRNTGELFF.

The CDR3 sequence is CASSLTGGPGKNIQYF. In DNA, the CDR3 is TGTGCCAGCAGCCTGACAGGGGGCCCGGGCAAAAACATTCAGTACTTC. J is TRBJ2-4 and V is TRBV7-8; 10 bases line up with TRBD1. Trimming cost V 5 bases and J 3 bases; bases outside gene matches: 7. CDR3 length equals 16 residues. Germline V lookup: CDR1 SGHVS, CDR2 FQNEAQ.

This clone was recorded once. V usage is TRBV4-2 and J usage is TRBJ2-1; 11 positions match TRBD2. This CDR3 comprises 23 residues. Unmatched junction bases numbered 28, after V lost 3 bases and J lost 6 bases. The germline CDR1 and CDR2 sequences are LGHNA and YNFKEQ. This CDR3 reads CASSHTLKLRDRTTSGRGNEQFF. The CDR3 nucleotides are TGTGCCAGCAGCCACACCCTTAAACTCCGGGACAGAACAACTAGCGGGAGAGGCAATGAGCAGTTCTTC.

For the CDR3, the DNA is TGCGCCAGCAGCCAAGATCACCCAGGTTGGAACACCGGGGAGCTGTTTTTT. Protein product: CASSQDHPGWNTGELFF. V gene TRBV4-3 combines with J gene TRBJ2-2; D remains ambiguous. CDR3 length: 17 residues. Trimming left V 0 bases short and J 1 base short, with 12 bases between. Per germline, CDR1 LGHNA and CDR2 YSLEER.

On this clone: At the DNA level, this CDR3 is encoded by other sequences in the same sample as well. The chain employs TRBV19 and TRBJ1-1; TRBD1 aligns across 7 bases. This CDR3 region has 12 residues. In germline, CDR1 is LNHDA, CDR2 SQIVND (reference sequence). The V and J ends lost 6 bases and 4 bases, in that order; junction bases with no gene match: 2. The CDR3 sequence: CASRPGGTEAFF. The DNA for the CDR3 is TGTGCCAGTAGACCAGGGGGCACTGAAGCTTTCTTT.

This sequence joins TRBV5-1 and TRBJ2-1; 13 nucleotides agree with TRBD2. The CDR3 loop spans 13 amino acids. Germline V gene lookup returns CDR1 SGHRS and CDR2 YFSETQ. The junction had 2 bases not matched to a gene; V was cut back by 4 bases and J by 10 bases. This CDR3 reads CASSETSGREQFF. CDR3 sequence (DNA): TGCGCCAGCAGCGAGACTAGCGGGAGGGAGCAGTTCTTC.